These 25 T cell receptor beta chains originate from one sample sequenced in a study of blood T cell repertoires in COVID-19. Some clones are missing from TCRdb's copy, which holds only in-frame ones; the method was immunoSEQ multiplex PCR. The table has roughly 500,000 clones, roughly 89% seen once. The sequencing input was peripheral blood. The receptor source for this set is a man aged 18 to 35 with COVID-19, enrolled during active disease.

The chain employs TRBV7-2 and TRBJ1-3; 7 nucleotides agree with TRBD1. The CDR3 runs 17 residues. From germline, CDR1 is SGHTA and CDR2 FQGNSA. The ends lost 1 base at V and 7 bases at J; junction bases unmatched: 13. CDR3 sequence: CASSLVVGEARGNTIYF. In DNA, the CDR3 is TGTGCCAGCAGCTTAGTTGTAGGGGAGGCCAGGGGGAACACCATATATTTT.

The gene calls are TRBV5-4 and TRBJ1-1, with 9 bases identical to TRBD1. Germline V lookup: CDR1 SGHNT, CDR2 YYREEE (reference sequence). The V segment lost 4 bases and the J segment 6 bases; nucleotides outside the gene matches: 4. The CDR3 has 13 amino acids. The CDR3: CASSTGGPPEAFF. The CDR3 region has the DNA TGTGCCAGCAGCACAGGGGGCCCCCCTGAAGCTTTCTTT.

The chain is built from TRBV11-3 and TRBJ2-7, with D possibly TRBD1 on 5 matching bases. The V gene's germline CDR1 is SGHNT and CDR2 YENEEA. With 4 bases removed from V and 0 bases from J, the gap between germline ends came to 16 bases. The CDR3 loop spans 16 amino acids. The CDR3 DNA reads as TGTGCCAGCAGCTCTAGGTCGCAGGGTAGCTCCTACGAGCAGTACTTC. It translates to CASSSRSQGSSYEQYF.

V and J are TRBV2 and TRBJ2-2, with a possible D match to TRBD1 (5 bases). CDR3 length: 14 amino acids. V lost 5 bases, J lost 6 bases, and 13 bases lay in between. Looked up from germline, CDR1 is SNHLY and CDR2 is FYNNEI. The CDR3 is CASSLYLGAGELFF. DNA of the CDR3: TGTGCCAGCAGTCTGTATCTAGGGGCCGGGGAGCTGTTTTTT.

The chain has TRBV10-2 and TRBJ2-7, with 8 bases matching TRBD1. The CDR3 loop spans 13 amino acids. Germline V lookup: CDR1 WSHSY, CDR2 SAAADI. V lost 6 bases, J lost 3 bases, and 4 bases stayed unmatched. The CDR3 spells CASRLQGDYEQYF. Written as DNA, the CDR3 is TGCGCCAGCAGGCTACAGGGGGACTACGAGCAGTACTTC.

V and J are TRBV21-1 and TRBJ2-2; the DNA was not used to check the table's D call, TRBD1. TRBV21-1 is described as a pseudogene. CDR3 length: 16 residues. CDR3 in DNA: TGTGCCAGCAGCAACACAGGGGTTCTAAACACCGGGGAGCTGTTTTTT. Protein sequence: CASSNTGVLNTGELFF.

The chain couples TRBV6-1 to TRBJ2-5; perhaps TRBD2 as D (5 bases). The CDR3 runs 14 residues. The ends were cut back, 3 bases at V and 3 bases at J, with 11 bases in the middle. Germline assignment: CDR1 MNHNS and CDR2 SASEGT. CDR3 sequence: CASSEREPKETQYF. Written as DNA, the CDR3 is TGTGCCAGCAGTGAGAGGGAGCCTAAAGAGACCCAGTACTTC.

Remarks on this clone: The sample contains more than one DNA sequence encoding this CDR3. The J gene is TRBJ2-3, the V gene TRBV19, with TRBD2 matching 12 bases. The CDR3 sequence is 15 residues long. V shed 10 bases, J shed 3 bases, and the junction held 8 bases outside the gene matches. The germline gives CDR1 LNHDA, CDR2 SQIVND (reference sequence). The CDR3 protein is CATRTSGTSTDTQYF. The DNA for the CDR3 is TGTGCCACACGGACTAGCGGGACATCAACAGATACGCAGTATTTT.

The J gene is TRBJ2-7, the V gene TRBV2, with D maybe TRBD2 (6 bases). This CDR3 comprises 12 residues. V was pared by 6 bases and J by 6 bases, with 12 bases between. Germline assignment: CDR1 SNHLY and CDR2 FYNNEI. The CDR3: CASSAGPAEQYF. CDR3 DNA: TGTGCCAGCAGCGCGGGACCTGCCGAGCAGTACTTC.

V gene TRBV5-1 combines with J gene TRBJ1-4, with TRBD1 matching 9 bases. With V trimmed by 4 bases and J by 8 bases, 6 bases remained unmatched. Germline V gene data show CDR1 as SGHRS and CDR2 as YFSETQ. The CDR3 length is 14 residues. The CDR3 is CASSTTGGAEKLFF. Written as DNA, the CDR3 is TGCGCCAGCAGCACCACAGGGGGCGCAGAAAAACTGTTTTTT.

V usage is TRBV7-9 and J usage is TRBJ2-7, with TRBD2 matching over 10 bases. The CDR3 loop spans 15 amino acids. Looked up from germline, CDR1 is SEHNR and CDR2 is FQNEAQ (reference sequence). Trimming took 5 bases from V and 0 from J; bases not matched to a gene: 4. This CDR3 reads CASSKEREGSYEQYF. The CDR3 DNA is TGTGCCAGCAGCAAAGAGCGGGAGGGCTCCTACGAGCAGTACTTC.

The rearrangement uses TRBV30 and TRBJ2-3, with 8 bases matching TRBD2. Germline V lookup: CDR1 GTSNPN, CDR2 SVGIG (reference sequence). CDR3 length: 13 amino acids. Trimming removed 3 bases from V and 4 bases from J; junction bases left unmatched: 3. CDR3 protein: CAWSSGGPDTQYF. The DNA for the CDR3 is TGTGCCTGGAGCTCGGGGGGGCCAGATACGCAGTATTTT.

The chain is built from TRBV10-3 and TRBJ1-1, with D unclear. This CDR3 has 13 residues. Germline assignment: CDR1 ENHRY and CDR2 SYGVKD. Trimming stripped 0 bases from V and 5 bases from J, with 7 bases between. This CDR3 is CAISESGGTEAFF. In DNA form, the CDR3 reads TGTGCCATCAGTGAGTCAGGAGGGACTGAAGCTTTCTTT.

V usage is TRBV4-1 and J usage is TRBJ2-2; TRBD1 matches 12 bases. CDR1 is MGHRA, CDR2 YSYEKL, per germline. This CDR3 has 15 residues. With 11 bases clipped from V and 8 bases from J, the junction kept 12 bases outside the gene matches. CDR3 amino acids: CAGTPGQGAWGELFF. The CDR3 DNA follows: TGCGCCGGAACTCCGGGACAGGGGGCGTGGGGGGAGCTGTTTTTT.

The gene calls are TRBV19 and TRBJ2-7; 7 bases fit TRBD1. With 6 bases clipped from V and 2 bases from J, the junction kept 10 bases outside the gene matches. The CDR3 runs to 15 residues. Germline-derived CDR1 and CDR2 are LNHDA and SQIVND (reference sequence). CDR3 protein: CASRSGGTAPYEQYF. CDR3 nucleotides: TGTGCCAGTAGGAGTGGTGGGACAGCTCCCTACGAGCAGTACTTC. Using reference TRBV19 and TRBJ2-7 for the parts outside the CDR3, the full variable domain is DGGITQSPKYLFRKEGQNVTLSCEQNLNHDAMYWYRQDPGQGLRLIYYSQIVNDFQKGDIAEGYSVSREKKESFPLTVTSAQKNPTAFYLCASRSGGTAPYEQYFGPGTRLTVT.

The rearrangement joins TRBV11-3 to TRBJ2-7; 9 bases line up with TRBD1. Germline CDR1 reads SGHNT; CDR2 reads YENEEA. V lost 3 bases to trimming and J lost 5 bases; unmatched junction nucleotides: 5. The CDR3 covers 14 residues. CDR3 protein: CASSLGQGANEQYF. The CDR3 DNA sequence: TGTGCCAGCAGCTTGGGACAGGGAGCTAACGAGCAGTACTTC. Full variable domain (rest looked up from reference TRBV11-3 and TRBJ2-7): EAGVVQSPRYKIIEKKQPVAFWCNPISGHNTLYWYLQNLGQGPELLIRYENEEAVDDSQLPKDRFSAERLKGVDSTLKIQPAELGDSAVYLCASSLGQGANEQYFGPGTRLTVT.

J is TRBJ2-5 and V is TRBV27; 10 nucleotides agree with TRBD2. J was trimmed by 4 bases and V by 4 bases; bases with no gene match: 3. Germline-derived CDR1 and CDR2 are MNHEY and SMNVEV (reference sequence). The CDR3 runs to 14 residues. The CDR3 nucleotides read TGTGCCAGCAGTTCGCAGCGGGAGGGAGAGACCCAGTACTTC. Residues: CASSSQREGETQYF.

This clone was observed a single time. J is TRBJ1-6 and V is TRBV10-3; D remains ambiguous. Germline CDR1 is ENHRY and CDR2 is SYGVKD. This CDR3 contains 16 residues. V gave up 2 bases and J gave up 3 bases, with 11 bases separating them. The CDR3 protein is CAISEEVPGYNSPLHF. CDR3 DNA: TGTGCCATCAGTGAGGAGGTCCCGGGCTATAATTCACCCCTCCACTTT.

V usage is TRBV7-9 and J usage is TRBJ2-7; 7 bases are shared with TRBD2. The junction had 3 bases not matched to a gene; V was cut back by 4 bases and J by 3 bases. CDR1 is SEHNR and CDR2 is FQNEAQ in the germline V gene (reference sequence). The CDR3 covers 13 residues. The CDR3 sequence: CASSWGGNYEQYF. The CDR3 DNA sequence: TGTGCCAGCAGCTGGGGAGGGAACTACGAGCAGTACTTC.

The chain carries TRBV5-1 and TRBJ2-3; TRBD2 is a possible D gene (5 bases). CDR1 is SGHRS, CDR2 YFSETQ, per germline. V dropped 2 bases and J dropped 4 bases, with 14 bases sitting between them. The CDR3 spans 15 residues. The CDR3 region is CASSFSLAPPDTQYF. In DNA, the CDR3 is TGCGCCAGCAGCTTCTCGCTAGCACCCCCAGATACGCAGTATTTT.

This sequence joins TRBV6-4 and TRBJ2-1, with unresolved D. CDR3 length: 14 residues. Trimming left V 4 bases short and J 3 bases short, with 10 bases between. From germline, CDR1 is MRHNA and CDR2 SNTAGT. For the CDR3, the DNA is TGTGCCAGCAGTGCTTCCCCCTACTACAATGAGCAGTTCTTC. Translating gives CASSASPYYNEQFF.

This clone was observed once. The DNA of the CDR3 is TGTGCCAGCAGTTTCGGGACAGGGTCCTACGAGCAGTACTTC. Translation: CASSFGTGSYEQYF. This rearrangement joins TRBV27 to TRBJ2-7, with 9 nucleotides matching TRBD1. CDR1 and CDR2 from the germline V gene are MNHEY and SMNVEV (reference sequence). This CDR3 has 14 residues. After removal of 3 bases from V and 1 base from J, the junction contained 1 base not matched to a gene.

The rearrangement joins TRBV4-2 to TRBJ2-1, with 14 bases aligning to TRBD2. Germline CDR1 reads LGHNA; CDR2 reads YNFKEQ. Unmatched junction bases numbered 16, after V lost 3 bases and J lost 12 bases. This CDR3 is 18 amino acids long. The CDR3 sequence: CASSQTSGGANLVYGQFF. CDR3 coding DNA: TGTGCCAGCAGCCAGACTAGCGGGGGGGCTAACCTGGTCTATGGGCAGTTCTTC.

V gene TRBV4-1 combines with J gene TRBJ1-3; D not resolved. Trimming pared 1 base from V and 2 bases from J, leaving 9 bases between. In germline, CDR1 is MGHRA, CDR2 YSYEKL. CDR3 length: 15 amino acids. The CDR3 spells CASSQVPDTGNTIYF. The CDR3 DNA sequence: TGCGCCAGCAGCCAAGTTCCAGACACTGGAAACACCATATATTTT.

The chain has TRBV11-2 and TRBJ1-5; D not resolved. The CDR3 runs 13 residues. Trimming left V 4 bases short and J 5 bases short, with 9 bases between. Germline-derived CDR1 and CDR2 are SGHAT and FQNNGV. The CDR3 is CASSSGRDQPQHF. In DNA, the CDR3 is TGTGCCAGCAGCTCTGGGAGGGATCAGCCCCAGCATTTT.